A selection of T cell receptor beta chains follows, all from one sample in a study of T cells after yellow fever vaccination. MiXCR, run by TCRdb on the 5' RACE reads, gives a single entry per CDR3 protein. The table has under 250,000 distinct CDR3 sequences, less than 3.5% seen once. The sequencing used CD4+ T cells sorted from PBMCs, collected 10 days after the yellow fever booster vaccination. The receptors shown here come from a man younger than 30 who received the YFV17D yellow fever vaccine. Each CDR3 is given with its conserved first and last residue. Fields, in order: clone size, V gene, D gene, J gene, CDR3 protein, CDR3 DNA. The D gene is left open where the match is weak. Size is omitted from some rows. Given values are once, few, many or a class for expanded clones.

many	TRBV7-2	TRBD1	TRBJ2-2	CASSITGAGNTGELFF	TGTGCCAGCAGCATTACAGGGGCCGGGAACACCGGGGAGCTGTTTTTT
few	TRBV5-1	NA	TRBJ2-2	CASKGITNTGELFF	TGCGCCAGCAAGGGGATTACAAACACCGGGGAGCTGTTTTTT
NA	TRBV18	NA	TRBJ2-3	CASSPPISSTDTQYF	TGTGCCAGCTCACCTCCGATATCTAGCACAGATACGCAGTATTTT
many	TRBV3-1	NA	TRBJ2-7	CASSLHGYEQYF	TGTGCCAGCAGCTTACACGGCTACGAGCAGTACTTC
NA	TRBV9	NA	TRBJ2-5	CASSGAAGLRETQYF	TGTGCCAGCAGCGGCGCCGCGGGGTTACGAGAGACCCAGTACTTC
many	TRBV12-3/TRBV12-4	NA	TRBJ2-2	CASGQMLGVTGELFF	TGTGCCAGCGGGCAGATGTTAGGGGTAACCGGGGAGCTGTTTTTT
many	TRBV12-3/TRBV12-4	NA	TRBJ1-2	CASSTRFVQGTYGYTF	TGTGCCAGCAGTACTCGGTTCGTACAGGGAACCTATGGCTACACCTTC
few	TRBV20-1	NA	TRBJ1-5	CSAGSIRETGQPQHF	TGCAGTGCTGGCTCAATCAGGGAAACGGGTCAGCCCCAGCATTTT
many	TRBV5-1	NA	TRBJ1-1	CASSTDRDTEAFF	TGCGCCAGCAGCACGGACCGAGACACTGAAGCTTTCTTT
NA	TRBV4-1	TRBD1	TRBJ1-4	CASSTHRDRGKEKLFF	TGCGCCAGCAGTACACACCGGGACAGGGGAAAGGAAAAACTGTTTTTT
NA	TRBV29-1	NA	TRBJ2-7	CSVDGGTGFYEQYF	TGCAGCGTTGACGGGGGGACAGGATTCTACGAGCAGTACTTC
few	TRBV20-1	NA	TRBJ1-5	CSAGRAGQPQHF	TGCAGTGCAGGCAGGGCGGGCCAGCCCCAGCATTTT
NA	TRBV24-1	NA	TRBJ2-2	CATSVQNTGELFF	TGTGCCACCAGTGTCCAAAACACCGGGGAGCTGTTTTTT
many	TRBV7-2	NA	TRBJ1-2	CASSPMTGPNYGYTF	TGTGCCAGCAGCCCAATGACAGGTCCTAACTATGGCTACACCTTC
few	TRBV12-3/TRBV12-4	NA	TRBJ1-6	CASSFDGRGSLHF	TGTGCCAGCAGTTTTGACGGACGTGGGTCCCTCCACTTT
many	TRBV4-2	NA	TRBJ1-5	CASSQGQERPQHF	TGTGCCAGCAGCCAAGGACAGGAGAGGCCCCAGCATTTT
few	TRBV4-3	NA	TRBJ1-2	CASSQDQPVWGYTF	TGCGCCAGCAGCCAAGATCAGCCCGTCTGGGGCTACACCTTC
few	TRBV20-1	TRBD1	TRBJ2-3	CSASEGAMADTQYF	TGCAGTGCTAGCGAGGGGGCGATGGCAGATACGCAGTATTTT
many	TRBV20-1	TRBD2	TRBJ2-1	CSASRTSGGANEQFF	TGCAGTGCTAGCCGGACTAGCGGGGGGGCCAATGAGCAGTTCTTC
NA	TRBV9	NA	TRBJ2-2	CASSVGQSGELFF	TGTGCCAGCAGCGTCGGACAGTCGGGGGAGCTGTTTTTT
NA	TRBV18	TRBD1	TRBJ1-6	CASSGQGHSNSPLHF	TGTGCCAGCTCAGGACAGGGGCACAGTAATTCACCCCTCCACTTT
many	TRBV12-3/TRBV12-4	NA	TRBJ1-1	CASSFYRSEAFF	TGTGCCAGCAGTTTTTACAGAAGCGAAGCTTTCTTT
many	TRBV29-1	NA	TRBJ2-1	CSVPSVIEQFF	TGCAGCGTTCCGAGCGTGATTGAGCAGTTCTTC
NA	TRBV20-1	NA	TRBJ2-1	CSASPGRNNEQFF	TGCAGTGCTAGCCCGGGGAGGAACAATGAGCAGTTCTTC
NA	TRBV6-6	NA	TRBJ1-3	CASSYEVYSGNTIYF	TGTGCCAGCAGTTACGAGGTTTACTCTGGAAACACCATATATTTT
many	TRBV20-1	NA	TRBJ2-1	CSARLSGYEQFF	TGCAGTGCTAGATTGAGCGGCTATGAGCAGTTCTTC
many	TRBV29-1	TRBD2	TRBJ2-5	CSALSLAGVETQYF	TGCAGCGCCCTGTCACTAGCGGGGGTAGAGACCCAGTACTTC